This T cell receptor beta chain was sequenced during a study of PD-1 and CTLA-4 blockade in melanoma. The assay was immunoSEQ multiplex PCR, and TCRdb's table has in-frame clones only and misses some. The sample comprises around 15,000 clones, around 70% of which are singletons, and roughly 14% rests with the top ten. The trim removed 5 bases at V and 4 bases at J, leaving 16 bases unmatched. CDR3 length: 18 residues. Germline V gene data show CDR1 as SGHAT and CDR2 as FQNNGV. The sequence derives from a human donor with melanoma. The source was CD8+ T cells from peripheral blood, collected from a patient given anti-PD-1 treatment. This sequence joins TRBV11-2 and TRBJ2-7; 11 nucleotides line up with TRBD1. This CDR3 is CASSPKGAGTGGLYEQYF. The CDR3 coding sequence is TGTGCCAGCAGCCCAAAAGGCGCCGGGACAGGGGGACTTTACGAGCAGTACTTC.